These T cell receptor beta chains were read from a single sample in a study of OX40 agonist ivuxolimab in advanced cancers. Assay used: immunoSEQ multiplex PCR; TCRdb lists only in-frame clones, some missing. The table records tens of thousands of clones, 90% of them present only once. The material was CD4+ or CD8+ T cells sorted from blood, obtained in a trial of the OX40 agonist ivuxolimab. These receptor sequences come from an adult with an advanced solid tumor such as melanoma, head and neck, liver or kidney cancer. Each CDR3 is given with its conserved first and last residue. D genes are given only for firm matches. Some rows mark clone size as missing; the rest say once, few, many or name a class of expanded clone.

j_call	clone_size	v_call	d_call	cdr3_aa	cdr3_nt
TRBJ2-3	.	TRBV11-3	TRBD1	CASSLHKPGQGTDTQYF	TGTGCCAGCAGCTTACACAAACCGGGACAGGGTACAGATACGCAGTATTTT
TRBJ2-7	.	TRBV18	.	CASSPTGEGLEQYF	TGTGCCAGCTCACCCACAGGGGAGGGGCTCGAGCAGTACTTC
TRBJ2-3	.	TRBV14	.	CASSQDAPMSTQYF	TGTGCCAGCAGCCAAGACGCTCCAATGAGTACGCAGTATTTT
TRBJ2-3	.	TRBV11-3	.	CASSLAGSTDTQYF	TGTGCCAGCAGCTTAGCGGGGAGCACAGATACGCAGTATTTT
TRBJ2-7	.	TRBV6-6	.	CASSSRGEQYF	TGTGCCAGCAGTTCCCGTGGCGAGCAGTACTTC
TRBJ1-1	.	TRBV7-9	.	CASSHSGGTEAFF	TGTGCCAGCAGCCATAGCGGGGGTACTGAAGCTTTCTTT
TRBJ2-5	once	TRBV2	.	CASSQRARETQYF	TGTGCCAGCAGTCAAAGGGCGAGGGAGACCCAGTACTTC
TRBJ2-5	.	TRBV29-1	.	CSSCRGQETQYF	TGCAGCTCTTGTCGGGGCCAAGAGACCCAGTACTTC
TRBJ1-1	once	TRBV19	.	CASSIYRGEYTEAFF	TGTGCCAGTAGTATATATCGGGGGGAATACACTGAAGCTTTCTTT
TRBJ1-1	.	TRBV29-1	.	CSVRTSQNTEAFF	TGCAGCGTCAGGACCTCGCAGAACACTGAAGCTTTCTTT
TRBJ2-7	.	TRBV15	TRBD1	CATSRLRDSARLSSYEQYF	TGTGCCACCAGCAGACTCCGGGACAGCGCCAGGCTGAGCTCCTACGAGCAGTACTTC
TRBJ2-3	.	TRBV28	TRBD1	CASSHQPGQGGTDTQYF	TGTGCCAGCAGTCATCAACCGGGACAGGGAGGCACAGATACGCAGTATTTT
TRBJ2-2	.	TRBV10-3	TRBD1	CAIRGTGDTGELFF	TGTGCCATCAGGGGGACAGGCGACACCGGGGAGCTGTTTTTT
TRBJ2-7	.	TRBV28	TRBD2	CASRVPGTSGNHEQYF	TGTGCCAGCCGGGTCCCGGGGACTAGCGGGAACCACGAGCAGTACTTC
TRBJ1-5	.	TRBV5-4	.	CVSSLAGASNQPQHF	TGTGTCAGCAGCTTAGCGGGGGCGAGCAATCAGCCCCAGCATTTT
TRBJ1-4	.	TRBV30	.	CAWMPGPTGRKLFF	TGTGCCTGGATGCCGGGCCCGACTGGGCGAAAACTGTTTTTT
TRBJ1-5	few	TRBV28	TRBD1	CASSFGDRRGNQPQHF	TGTGCCAGCAGTTTTGGGGACAGACGGGGGAATCAGCCCCAGCATTTT
TRBJ2-5	few	TRBV19	.	CASGRAFLETQYF	TGTGCCAGTGGACGGGCTTTCTTGGAGACCCAGTACTTC
TRBJ2-4	.	TRBV28	TRBD2	CASRFRTSGRAGNIQYF	TGTGCCAGCAGGTTTAGGACTAGCGGGAGGGCCGGGAACATTCAGTACTTC
TRBJ2-7	few	TRBV2	TRBD1	CASRKEGQGSYEQYF	TGTGCCAGCAGAAAAGAGGGACAGGGATCCTACGAGCAGTACTTC
TRBJ1-2	.	TRBV6-5	.	CASSYHYGYTF	TGTGCCAGCAGTTACCACTATGGCTACACCTTC
TRBJ1-2	.	TRBV6-5	.	CASSPSGYGYTF	TGTGCCAGCAGTCCCTCAGGCTATGGCTACACCTTC
TRBJ2-3	.	TRBV28	.	CASSTGLPSTDTQYF	TGTGCCAGTTCCACGGGACTCCCAAGCACAGATACGCAGTATTTT
TRBJ2-1	.	TRBV14	.	CASSHQSPFYNEQFF	TGTGCCAGCAGCCATCAGAGCCCTTTCTACAATGAGCAGTTCTTC
TRBJ1-6	.	TRBV27	TRBD1	CASSSYRGDSPLHF	TGTGCCAGCAGTTCGTACAGGGGTGATTCACCCCTCCACTTT
TRBJ2-3	few	TRBV7-3	TRBD2	CASSFSIAGLGTDTQYF	TGTGCCAGCAGCTTTTCGATAGCGGGCCTTGGCACAGATACGCAGTATTTT
TRBJ2-1	.	TRBV7-8	.	CASSFILIGYNEQFF	TGTGCCAGCAGCTTTATCCTAATAGGGTACAATGAGCAGTTCTTC
TRBJ2-1	.	TRBV7-2	.	CASSLGQNNEQFF	TGTGCCAGCAGCTTAGGACAAAACAATGAGCAGTTCTTC
TRBJ2-5	.	TRBV7-9	TRBD1	CASSLGQGARATQYF	TGTGCCAGCAGCTTAGGACAGGGGGCGAGGGCGACCCAGTACTTC
TRBJ2-2	.	TRBV27	TRBD2	CASSLGTSGRTGELFF	TGTGCCAGCAGTTTGGGGACTAGCGGTCGTACCGGGGAGCTGTTTTTT
TRBJ2-2	.	TRBV18	.	CASSPRTDTGELFF	TGTGCCAGCTCACCGCGGACGGACACCGGGGAGCTGTTTTTT
TRBJ2-3	.	TRBV27	.	CASRRVGGRTDTQYF	TGTGCCAGCCGTCGCGTTGGGGGGCGCACAGATACGCAGTATTTT
TRBJ2-1	.	TRBV5-6	TRBD2	CASSLGSGSYNEQFF	TGTGCCAGCAGCTTGGGTAGCGGGAGCTACAATGAGCAGTTCTTC
TRBJ2-1	.	TRBV6-5	.	CASGGPVLNEQFF	TGTGCCAGCGGTGGCCCGGTGTTAAATGAGCAGTTCTTC
TRBJ2-3	.	TRBV7-6	.	CASSSSERVADTQYF	TGTGCCAGCAGCTCCTCGGAGAGGGTGGCAGATACGCAGTATTTT
TRBJ2-7	.	TRBV28	.	CASSPTSRAGEQYF	TGTGCCAGCAGTCCGACCTCCAGGGCGGGCGAGCAGTACTTC
TRBJ2-1	.	TRBV5-1	TRBD1	CASSKGADNEQFF	TGCGCCAGCAGCAAGGGGGCCGACAATGAGCAGTTCTTC
TRBJ1-1	.	TRBV6-5	.	CASSSYPRHWNTEAFF	TGTGCCAGCAGTTCCTATCCCCGACACTGGAACACTGAAGCTTTCTTT
TRBJ2-4	.	TRBV19	.	CASSILGGGKNIQYF	TGTGCCAGTAGTATCCTCGGGGGAGGCAAAAACATTCAGTACTTC
TRBJ2-3	once	TRBV9	.	CASSVAAASETTDTQYF	TGTGCCAGCAGCGTAGCGGCGGCTAGCGAAACAACAGATACGCAGTATTTT
TRBJ2-5	.	TRBV30	TRBD1	CACRTGGAETQYF	TGTGCCTGCCGGACAGGGGGCGCGGAGACCCAGTACTTC
TRBJ2-1	.	TRBV28	TRBD2	CASRAGGPRDEQFF	TGTGCCAGCAGGGCGGGAGGGCCTAGGGATGAGCAGTTCTTC
TRBJ2-4	.	TRBV7-6	TRBD1	CASSSSRDRVGAKNIQYF	TGTGCCAGCAGCTCAAGCCGGGACAGGGTTGGCGCCAAAAACATTCAGTACTTC
TRBJ1-1	.	TRBV19	.	CASSKGSQNTEAFF	TGTGCCAGTAGTAAGGGGAGCCAGAACACTGAAGCTTTCTTT
TRBJ2-1	once	TRBV9	.	CASSVAISVNEQFF	TGTGCCAGCAGCGTAGCGATTAGCGTCAATGAGCAGTTCTTC
TRBJ2-2	.	TRBV7-9	TRBD2	CASSPSGRKGTGELFF	TGTGCCAGCAGCCCAAGCGGGAGAAAGGGCACCGGGGAGCTGTTTTTT
TRBJ1-5	.	TRBV19	.	CASSMGQLNQPQHF	TGTGCCAGTAGTATGGGTCAGTTGAATCAGCCCCAGCATTTT
TRBJ2-2	.	TRBV7-3	TRBD2	CASSLTPSGRLDGELFF	TGTGCCAGCAGCTTAACCCCGAGCGGGAGGCTTGACGGGGAGCTGTTTTTT
TRBJ2-3	.	TRBV7-9	TRBD2	CASSPGLAGDTQYF	TGTGCCAGCAGCCCGGGACTAGCGGGAGATACGCAGTATTTT
TRBJ2-1	.	TRBV30	.	CASNTGVSYNEQFF	TGTGCCTCCAATACAGGTGTCTCCTACAATGAGCAGTTCTTC